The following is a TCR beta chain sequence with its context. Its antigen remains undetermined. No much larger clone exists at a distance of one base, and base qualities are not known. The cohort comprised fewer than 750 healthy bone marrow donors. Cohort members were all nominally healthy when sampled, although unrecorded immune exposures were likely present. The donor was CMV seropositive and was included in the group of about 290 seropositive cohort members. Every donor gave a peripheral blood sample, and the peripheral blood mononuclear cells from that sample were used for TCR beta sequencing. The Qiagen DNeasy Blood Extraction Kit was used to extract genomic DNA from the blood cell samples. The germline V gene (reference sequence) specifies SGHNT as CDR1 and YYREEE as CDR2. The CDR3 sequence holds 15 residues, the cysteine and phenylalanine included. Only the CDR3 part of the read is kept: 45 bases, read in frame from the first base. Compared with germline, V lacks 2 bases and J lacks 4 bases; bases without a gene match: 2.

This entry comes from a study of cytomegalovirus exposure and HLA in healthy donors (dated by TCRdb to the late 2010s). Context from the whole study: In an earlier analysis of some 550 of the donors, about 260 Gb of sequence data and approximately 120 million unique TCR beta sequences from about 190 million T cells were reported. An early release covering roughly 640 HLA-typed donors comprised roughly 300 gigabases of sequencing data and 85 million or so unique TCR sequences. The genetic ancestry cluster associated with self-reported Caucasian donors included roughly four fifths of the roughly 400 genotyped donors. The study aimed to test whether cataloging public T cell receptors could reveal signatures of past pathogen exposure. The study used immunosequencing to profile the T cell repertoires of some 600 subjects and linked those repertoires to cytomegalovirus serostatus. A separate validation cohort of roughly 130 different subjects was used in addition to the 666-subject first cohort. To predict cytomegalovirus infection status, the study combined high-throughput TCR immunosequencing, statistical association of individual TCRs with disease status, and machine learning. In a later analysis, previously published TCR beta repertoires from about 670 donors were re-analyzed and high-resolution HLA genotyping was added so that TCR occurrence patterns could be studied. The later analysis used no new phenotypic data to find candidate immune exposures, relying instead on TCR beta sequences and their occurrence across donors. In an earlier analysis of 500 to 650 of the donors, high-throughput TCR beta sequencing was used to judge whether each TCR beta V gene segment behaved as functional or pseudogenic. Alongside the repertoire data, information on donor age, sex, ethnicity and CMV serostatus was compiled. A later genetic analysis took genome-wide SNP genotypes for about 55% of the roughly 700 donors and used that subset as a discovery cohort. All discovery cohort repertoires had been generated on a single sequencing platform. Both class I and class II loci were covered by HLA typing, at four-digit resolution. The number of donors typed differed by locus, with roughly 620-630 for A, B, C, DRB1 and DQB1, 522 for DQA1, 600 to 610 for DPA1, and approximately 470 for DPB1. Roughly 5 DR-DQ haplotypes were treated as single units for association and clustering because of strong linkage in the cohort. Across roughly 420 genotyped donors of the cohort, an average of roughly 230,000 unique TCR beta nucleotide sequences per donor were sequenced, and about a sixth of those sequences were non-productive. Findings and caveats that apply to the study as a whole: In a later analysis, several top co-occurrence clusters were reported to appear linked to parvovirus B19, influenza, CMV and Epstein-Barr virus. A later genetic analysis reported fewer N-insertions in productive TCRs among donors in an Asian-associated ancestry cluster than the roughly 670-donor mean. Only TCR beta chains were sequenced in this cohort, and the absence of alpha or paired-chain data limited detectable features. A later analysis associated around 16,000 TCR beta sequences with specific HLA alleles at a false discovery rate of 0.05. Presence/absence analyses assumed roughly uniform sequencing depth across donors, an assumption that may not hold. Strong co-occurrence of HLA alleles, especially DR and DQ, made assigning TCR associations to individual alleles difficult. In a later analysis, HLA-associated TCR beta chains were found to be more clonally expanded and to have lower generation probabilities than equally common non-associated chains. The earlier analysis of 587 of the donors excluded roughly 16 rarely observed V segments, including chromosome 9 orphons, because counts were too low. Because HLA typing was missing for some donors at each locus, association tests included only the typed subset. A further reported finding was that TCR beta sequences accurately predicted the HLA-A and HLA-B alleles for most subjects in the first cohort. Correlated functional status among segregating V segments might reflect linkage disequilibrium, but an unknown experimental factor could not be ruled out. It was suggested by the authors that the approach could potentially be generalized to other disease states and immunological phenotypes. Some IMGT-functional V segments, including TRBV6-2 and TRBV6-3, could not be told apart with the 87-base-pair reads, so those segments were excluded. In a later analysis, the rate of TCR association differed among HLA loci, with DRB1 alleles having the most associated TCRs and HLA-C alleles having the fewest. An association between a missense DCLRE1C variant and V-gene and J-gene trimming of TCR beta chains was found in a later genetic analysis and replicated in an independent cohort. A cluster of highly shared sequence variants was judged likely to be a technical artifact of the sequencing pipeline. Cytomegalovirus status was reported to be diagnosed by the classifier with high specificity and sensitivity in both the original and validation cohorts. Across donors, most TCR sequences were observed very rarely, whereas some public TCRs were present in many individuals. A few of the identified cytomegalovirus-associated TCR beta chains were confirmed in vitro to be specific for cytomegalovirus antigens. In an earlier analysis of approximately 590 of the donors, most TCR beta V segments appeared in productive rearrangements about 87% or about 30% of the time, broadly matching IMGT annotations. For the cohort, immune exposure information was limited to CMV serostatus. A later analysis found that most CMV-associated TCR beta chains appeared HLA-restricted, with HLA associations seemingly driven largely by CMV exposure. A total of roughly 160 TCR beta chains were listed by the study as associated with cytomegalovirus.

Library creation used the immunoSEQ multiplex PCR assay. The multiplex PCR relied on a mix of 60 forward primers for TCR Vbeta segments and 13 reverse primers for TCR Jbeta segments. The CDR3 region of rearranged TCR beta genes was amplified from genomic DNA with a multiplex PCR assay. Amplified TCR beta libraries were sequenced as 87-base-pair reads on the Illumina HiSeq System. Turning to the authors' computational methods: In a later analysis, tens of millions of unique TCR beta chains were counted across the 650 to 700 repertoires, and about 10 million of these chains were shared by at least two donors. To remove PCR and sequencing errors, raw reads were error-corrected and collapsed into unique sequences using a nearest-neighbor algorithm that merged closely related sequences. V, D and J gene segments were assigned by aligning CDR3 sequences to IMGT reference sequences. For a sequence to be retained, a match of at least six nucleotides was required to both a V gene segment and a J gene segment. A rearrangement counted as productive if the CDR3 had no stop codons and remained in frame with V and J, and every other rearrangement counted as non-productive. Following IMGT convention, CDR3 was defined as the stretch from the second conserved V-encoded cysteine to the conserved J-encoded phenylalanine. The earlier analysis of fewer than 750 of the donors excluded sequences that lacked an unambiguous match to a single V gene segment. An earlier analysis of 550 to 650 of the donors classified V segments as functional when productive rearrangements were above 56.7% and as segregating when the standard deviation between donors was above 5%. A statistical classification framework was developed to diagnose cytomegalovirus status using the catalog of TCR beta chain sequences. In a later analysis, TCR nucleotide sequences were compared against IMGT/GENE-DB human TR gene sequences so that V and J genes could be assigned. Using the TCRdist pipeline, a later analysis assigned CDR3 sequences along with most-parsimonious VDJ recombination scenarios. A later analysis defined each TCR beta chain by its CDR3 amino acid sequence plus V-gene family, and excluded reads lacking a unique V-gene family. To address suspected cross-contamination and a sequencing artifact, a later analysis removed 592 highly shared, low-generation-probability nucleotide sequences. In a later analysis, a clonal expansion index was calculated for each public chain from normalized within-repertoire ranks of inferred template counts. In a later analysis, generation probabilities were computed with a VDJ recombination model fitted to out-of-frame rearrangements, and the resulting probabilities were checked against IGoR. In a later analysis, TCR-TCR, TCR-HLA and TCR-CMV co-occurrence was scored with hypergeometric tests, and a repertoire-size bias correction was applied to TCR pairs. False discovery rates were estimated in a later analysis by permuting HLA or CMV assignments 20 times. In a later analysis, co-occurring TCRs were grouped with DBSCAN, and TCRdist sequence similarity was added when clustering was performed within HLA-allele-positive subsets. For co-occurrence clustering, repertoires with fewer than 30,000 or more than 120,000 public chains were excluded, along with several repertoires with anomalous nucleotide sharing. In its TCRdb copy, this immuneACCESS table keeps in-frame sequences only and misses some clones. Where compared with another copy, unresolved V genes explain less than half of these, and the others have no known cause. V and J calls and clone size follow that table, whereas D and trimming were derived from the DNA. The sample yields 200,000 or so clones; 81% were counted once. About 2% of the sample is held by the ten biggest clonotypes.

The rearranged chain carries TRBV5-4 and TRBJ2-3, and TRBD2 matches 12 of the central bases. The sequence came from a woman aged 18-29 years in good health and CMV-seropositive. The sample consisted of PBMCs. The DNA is TGTGCCAGCAGCTTAGGACTAGCGGGGCCAGATACGCAGTATTTT. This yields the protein CASSLGLAGPDTQYF.